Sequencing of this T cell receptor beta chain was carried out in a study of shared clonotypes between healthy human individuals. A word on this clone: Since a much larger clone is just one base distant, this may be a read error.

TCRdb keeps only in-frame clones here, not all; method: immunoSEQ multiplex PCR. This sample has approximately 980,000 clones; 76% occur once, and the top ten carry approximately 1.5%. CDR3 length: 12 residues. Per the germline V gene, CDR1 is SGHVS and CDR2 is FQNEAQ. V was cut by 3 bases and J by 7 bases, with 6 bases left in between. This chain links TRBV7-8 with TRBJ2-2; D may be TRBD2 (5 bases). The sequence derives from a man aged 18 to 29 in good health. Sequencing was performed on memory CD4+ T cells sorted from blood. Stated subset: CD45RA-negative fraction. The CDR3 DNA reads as TGTGCCAGCAGCTTCGGGAACGGGGAGCTGTTTTTT. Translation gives CASSFGNGELFF. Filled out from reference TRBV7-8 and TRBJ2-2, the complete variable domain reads GAGVSQSPRYKVAKRGQDVALRCDPISGHVSLFWYQQALGQGPEFLTYFQNEAQLDKSGLPSDRFFAERPEGSVSTLKIQRTQQEDSAVYLCASSFGNGELFFGEGSRLTVL.